These 22 T cell receptor beta chains share one sample of origin, sequenced in a study of blood T cell repertoires in COVID-19. The data were produced by immunoSEQ multiplex PCR, yet TCRdb's version contains in-frame clones alone and is incomplete. The sample includes 68,000 or so clones, about 90% of them seen just once. The source material was peripheral blood. These receptors originate from a man aged 45-65 years with COVID-19, enrolled during active disease.

The rearrangement uses TRBV10-3 and TRBJ2-4; 10 nucleotides line up with TRBD2. The CDR3 loop spans 15 amino acids. CDR1 is ENHRY and CDR2 is SYGVKD in the germline V gene. The junction had 4 bases not matched to a gene; V was cut back by 3 bases and J by 5 bases. The CDR3 DNA follows: TGTGCCATCAGTGAACTAGCGGGGCCCCAAAACATTCAGTACTTC. Its protein product is CAISELAGPQNIQYF.

This sequence joins TRBV29-1 and TRBJ2-3; D is possibly TRBD2 (6 bases). This CDR3 is built from 12 residues. In germline, CDR1 is SQVTM, CDR2 ANQGSEA. V lost 7 bases to trimming and J lost 2 bases, with 10 bases between them. CDR3 residues: CSAGLTTDTQYF. The CDR3 DNA sequence: TGCAGCGCGGGACTTACCACAGATACGCAGTATTTT.

The rearrangement joins TRBV19 to TRBJ2-5; no clear D. V gave up 0 bases and J gave up 4 bases, with 6 bases separating them. The CDR3 is 13 residues long. The germline V gene encodes CDR1 LNHDA and CDR2 SQIVND (reference sequence). CDR3 sequence reads: CASSIDRRETQYF. As DNA, the CDR3 is TGTGCCAGTAGTATAGATCGGAGAGAGACCCAGTACTTC.

The chain carries TRBV2 and TRBJ1-1; 9 bases agree with TRBD1. From germline, CDR1 is SNHLY and CDR2 FYNNEI. Trimming took 6 bases from V and 4 from J; bases not matched to a gene: 3. This CDR3 spans 13 amino acids. The CDR3 region is CASRTGGLTEAFF. In nucleotides, the CDR3 is TGTGCCAGCAGGACAGGGGGACTCACTGAAGCTTTCTTT.

The chain carries TRBV7-9 and TRBJ2-2; 11 nucleotides agree with TRBD2. Germline-derived CDR1 and CDR2 are SEHNR and FQNEAQ (reference sequence). The CDR3 runs 18 residues. Germline trimming cut 6 bases from V and 0 bases from J; bases unmatched to any gene: 9. For the CDR3, the DNA is TGTGCCAGCAGAACGGGACTAGCGGCACCTACGAACACCGGGGAGCTGTTTTTT. It is translated as CASRTGLAAPTNTGELFF.

The V gene is TRBV5-6, the J gene TRBJ1-2; a possible D gene is TRBD1 (6 bases). The CDR3 consists of 15 residues. Germline V gene sequence: CDR1 SGHDT, CDR2 YYEEEE. Deletions cut 4 bases from V and 0 bases from J, with 13 bases between. CDR3 sequence (DNA): TGTGCCAGCAGCCCCTTGGACAGACCTAACTATGGCTACACCTTC. Protein product: CASSPLDRPNYGYTF. Using reference TRBV5-6 and TRBJ1-2 for the parts outside the CDR3, the full variable domain is DAGVTQSPTHLIKTRGQQVTLRCSPKSGHDTVSWYQQALGQGPQFIFQYYEEEERQRGNFPDRFSGHQFPNYSSELNVNALLLGDSALYLCASSPLDRPNYGYTFGSGTRLTVV.

The CDR3 region is CSGSSRKGGTLTDTQYF. The CDR3 DNA reads as TGCAGCGGTTCCTCACGCAAGGGCGGGACCCTCACAGATACGCAGTATTTT. The chain links TRBV29-1 to TRBJ2-3; D possibly corresponds to TRBD2 (6 bases). Per germline, CDR1 SQVTM and CDR2 ANQGSEA. The CDR3 extends over 17 amino acids. The germline V and J ends were trimmed by 7 bases and 2 bases, with 25 bases remaining between them.

This chain uses TRBV5-6 with TRBJ2-1; 9 nucleotides match TRBD1. This CDR3 is built from 15 residues. Germline V gene lookup returns CDR1 SGHDT and CDR2 YYEEEE. V gave up 4 bases and J gave up 3 bases; unmatched junction bases: 5. The DNA for the CDR3 is TGTGCCAGCAGCGGGGACAGGGTCTTCTACAATGAGCAGTTCTTC. This translates into CASSGDRVFYNEQFF.

The chain joins TRBV6-1 to TRBJ1-1; TRBD1 matches 8 bases. The CDR3 has 16 amino acids. The V segment lost 4 bases and the J segment 4 bases; nucleotides outside the gene matches: 11. Germline V gene data show CDR1 as MNHNS and CDR2 as SASEGT. CDR3: CASSVRAGGVGTEAFF. DNA of the CDR3: TGTGCCAGCAGTGTAAGGGCAGGGGGCGTGGGCACTGAAGCTTTCTTT.

This clone was found a few times. CDR3 sequence (DNA): TGTGCCAGCAGTTTAGGGACTGTCTACGAGCAGTACTTC. This sequence encodes CASSLGTVYEQYF. The V call is TRBV12-3 or TRBV12-4, the J call TRBJ2-7; TRBD2 might be the D (5 bases). Trimming took off 1 base at V and 3 bases at J, with 7 bases between the two ends. This CDR3 region has 13 residues.

V usage is TRBV3-1 (or the pseudogene TRBV3-2) and J usage is TRBJ2-5; 9 bases match TRBD2. V dropped 1 base and J dropped 4; count of bases not matched to a gene: 16. Germline values: CDR1 LGHDT, CDR2 YNNKEL (reference sequence). This CDR3 has 19 amino acids. CDR3: CASSQATSGTRLNSETQYF. CDR3 coding DNA: TGTGCCAGCAGCCAAGCGACTAGCGGCACACGGTTGAACTCAGAGACCCAGTACTTC.

The chain recombines TRBV2 with TRBJ2-5; D is possibly TRBD2 (6 bases). The CDR3 contains 13 residues. Trimming took off 6 bases at V and 5 bases at J, with 13 bases between the two ends. Germline-derived CDR1 and CDR2 are SNHLY and FYNNEI. Written as DNA, the CDR3 is TGTGCCAGCAGCCTGACTAGACGGGAGACCCAGTACTTC. It codes for CASSLTRRETQYF.

The V and J genes are TRBV6-5 and TRBJ1-1; no firm D call. The CDR3 has 15 amino acids. CDR1 and CDR2 (germline): MNHEY, SVGAGI. V was trimmed by 5 bases and J by 0 bases, leaving 13 bases between them. The CDR3 nucleotides read TGTGCCAGCAGTCCGGGATGGAACATGAACACTGAAGCTTTCTTT. Translated: CASSPGWNMNTEAFF.

The V gene is TRBV13, the J gene TRBJ2-6, with D tentatively TRBD1 (6 bases). Trimming left V 6 bases short and J 4 bases short, with 13 bases between. The CDR3 totals 15 residues. CDR1 and CDR2 from the germline V gene are PRHDT and FYEKMQ (reference sequence). In DNA, the CDR3 is TGTGCCAGCAGGAAAGCCGGGACAGGGGCCAACGTCCTGACTTTC. Protein product: CASRKAGTGANVLTF.

The chain carries TRBV2 and TRBJ2-7; 10 bases are a match to TRBD1. The CDR3 covers 14 residues. Germline V gene sequence: CDR1 SNHLY, CDR2 FYNNEI. V was clipped by 6 bases and J by 2 bases; unmatched bases: 4. CDR3 in amino acids: CASRPGQGPYEQYF. The CDR3, as DNA: TGTGCCAGCAGGCCGGGACAGGGGCCCTACGAGCAGTACTTC.

V and J are TRBV6-1 and TRBJ2-4; D unclear. The CDR3 covers 13 residues. The V end was cut by 3 bases, the J end by 4 bases, with 7 bases between. From germline, CDR1 is MNHNS and CDR2 SASEGT. This CDR3 is CASSDNWKNIQYF. The DNA for the CDR3 is TGTGCCAGCAGTGACAACTGGAAAAACATTCAGTACTTC.

This chain connects TRBV6-5 to TRBJ1-5; D remains unclear. The germline V and J ends were trimmed by 2 bases and 5 bases, with 7 bases remaining between them. The CDR3 is 13 amino acids. CDR1 is MNHEY, CDR2 SVGAGI, per germline. DNA of the CDR3: TGTGCCAGCAGTTACGGGCGGGATCAGCCCCAGCATTTT. Protein: CASSYGRDQPQHF.

The chain recombines TRBV4-1 with TRBJ2-3, with D tentatively TRBD2 (6 bases). This CDR3 contains 13 residues. The V end lost 4 bases, the J end lost 11 bases, and 16 bases lay between the germline ends. From germline, CDR1 is MGHRA and CDR2 YSYEKL. CDR3 in amino acids: CASSLWDSQGQYF. CDR3 DNA: TGCGCCAGCAGCCTTTGGGACTCCCAGGGGCAGTATTTT.

This chain links TRBV19 with TRBJ2-2; a weak D match, TRBD1 (5 bases). The CDR3 covers 14 residues. Per the germline V gene, CDR1 is LNHDA and CDR2 is SQIVND (reference sequence). Trimming took 6 bases from V and 5 from J, leaving 13 bases between them. The CDR3 DNA follows: TGTGCCAGTAGCTCCCCAGGGTCGACCGGGGAGCTGTTTTTT. Its protein is CASSSPGSTGELFF. Complete variable domain (other parts from reference TRBV19 and TRBJ2-2): DGGITQSPKYLFRKEGQNVTLSCEQNLNHDAMYWYRQDPGQGLRLIYYSQIVNDFQKGDIAEGYSVSREKKESFPLTVTSAQKNPTAFYLCASSSPGSTGELFFGEGSRLTVL.

The CDR3 protein is CASSVTLAGADTQYF. The CDR3 DNA reads as TGTGCCAGCAGCGTTACTCTAGCGGGAGCAGATACGCAGTATTTT. The chain joins TRBV9 to TRBJ2-3; 10 bases fit TRBD2. Trimming at V came to 2 bases and at J to 4 bases, leaving 4 bases not matched to a gene. Germline values: CDR1 SGDLS, CDR2 YYNGEE. CDR3 length: 15 amino acids.

The CDR3 region is CASSLNSRDEQYF. CDR3 DNA: TGTGCCAGCAGTTTGAATAGCCGAGACGAGCAGTACTTC. V and J are TRBV6-5 and TRBJ2-7; D unresolved. The CDR3 is made up of 13 amino acids. Trimming took 4 bases from V and 5 from J, leaving 12 bases between them. Germline V gives CDR1 MNHEY, CDR2 SVGAGI.

This clone was observed once. V and J are TRBV3-1 (or the pseudogene TRBV3-2) and TRBJ2-5, with D tentatively TRBD2 (6 bases). The germline V and J ends were trimmed by 1 base and 5 bases, with 14 bases remaining between them. The CDR3 runs 15 residues. Germline loops: CDR1 LGHDT, CDR2 YNNKEL (reference sequence). CDR3 loop: CASSQVRLARETQYF. The CDR3 nucleotides read TGTGCCAGCAGCCAAGTACGGCTAGCGAGGGAGACCCAGTACTTC.